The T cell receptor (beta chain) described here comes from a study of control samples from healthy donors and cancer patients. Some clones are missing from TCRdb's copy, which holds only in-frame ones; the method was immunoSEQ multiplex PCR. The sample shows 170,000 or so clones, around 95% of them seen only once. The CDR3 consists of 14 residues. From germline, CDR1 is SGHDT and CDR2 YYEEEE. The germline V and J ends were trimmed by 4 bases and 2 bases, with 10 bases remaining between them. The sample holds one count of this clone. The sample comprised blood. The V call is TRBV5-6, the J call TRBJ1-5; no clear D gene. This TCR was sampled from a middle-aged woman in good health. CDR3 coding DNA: TGTGCCAGCAGCCACGGACGGGGCAATCAGCCCCAGCATTTT. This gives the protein CASSHGRGNQPQHF.